These 23 T cell receptor beta chains were sequenced from one sample in a study of blood T cells in healthy people across ages. A sample-barcoded 5' primer and a J-beta primer mix were used in a second PCR of roughly 6 to 12 cycles. MiXCR, run by TCRdb on the 5' RACE reads, gives a single entry per CDR3 protein. The sample consists of approximately 800,000 distinct CDR3 sequences, 58% of them appearing once. The material sequenced was blood. Source of these receptors: a man aged 25-40 years in good health.

The chain employs TRBV7-2 and TRBJ2-7; perhaps TRBD2 as D (6 bases). Trimming left V 8 bases short and J 2 bases short, with 16 bases between. The CDR3 sequence is 14 residues long. Germline lookup yields CDR1 SGHTA and CDR2 FQGNSA. The CDR3 sequence is CASSEVGGPYEQYF. CDR3 DNA sequence: TGTGCCAGCTCCGAAGTCGGGGGACCCTACGAGCAGTACTTC.

The sample holds one count of this clonotype. The CDR3 nucleotides read TGTGCCAGCAGCTTATATCAGTACGAGCAGTACTTC. Its protein product is CASSLYQYEQYF. The chain is built from TRBV7-9 and TRBJ2-7; D is undetermined. Trimming took 2 bases from V and 4 from J, leaving 6 bases between them. The CDR3 consists of 12 residues. CDR1 is SEHNR, CDR2 FQNEAQ, per germline (reference sequence).

This clonotype showed up many times. The gene calls are TRBV7-2 and TRBJ1-2; no clear D. The CDR3 loop spans 14 amino acids. The germline V gene has CDR1 SGHTA and CDR2 FQGNSA. Trimming pared 4 bases from V and 4 bases from J, leaving 13 bases between. This chain's CDR3 is CASSSQFGVYGYTF. The CDR3 DNA reads TGTGCCAGCAGCTCCCAATTTGGTGTCTATGGCTACACCTTC. Combining the CDR3 with reference TRBV7-2 and TRBJ1-2 gives the whole variable domain GAGVSQSPSNKVTEKGKDVELRCDPISGHTALYWYRQSLGQGLEFLIYFQGNSAPDKSGLPSDRFSAERTGGSVSTLTIQRTQQEDSAVYLCASSSQFGVYGYTFGSGTRLTVV.

There are a few counts of this clonotype. CDR3 nucleotides: TGTGCCAGCAGCCAAGATCGCTGGGAAGAGACCCAGTACTTC. It yields the protein CASSQDRWEETQYF. The chain couples TRBV4-2 to TRBJ2-5; D gene unclear. In germline, CDR1 is LGHNA, CDR2 YNFKEQ. Between the trimmed V and J ends, which lost 0 bases and 3 bases, there was a span of 8 bases. The CDR3 has 14 residues.

The V call is TRBV7-9, the J call TRBJ2-4, with 7 bases identical to TRBD2. The J call may not be correct, given that the DNA end is closer to TRBJ2-7. Germline-derived CDR1 and CDR2 are SEHNR and FQNEAQ (reference sequence). The CDR3 contains 16 residues. CDR3: CASSLDGSSGSYEQYF. CDR3 nucleotides: TGTGCCAGCAGCTTAGATGGCTCTAGCGGCTCCTACGAGCAGTACTTC.

The chain is built from TRBV5-6 and TRBJ2-7, with D possibly being TRBD1 (5 bases). The CDR3 length is 15 residues. The V gene's germline CDR1 is SGHDT and CDR2 YYEEEE. The V gene lost 0 bases and the J gene lost 2 bases, with 12 bases spanning the gap. In DNA, the CDR3 is TGTGCCAGCAGCTTGGGGTTTGAGGACACCTACGAGCAGTACTTC. As protein: CASSLGFEDTYEQYF.

The J gene is TRBJ2-5, the V gene TRBV7-2; 8 nucleotides line up with TRBD1. Germline CDR1 reads SGHTA; CDR2 reads FQGNSA. V lost 3 bases to trimming and J lost 2 bases; unmatched junction nucleotides: 5. The CDR3 spans 15 residues. CDR3 protein: CASSFFQGAQETQYF. The CDR3 DNA follows: TGTGCCAGCAGCTTCTTTCAGGGGGCACAAGAGACCCAGTACTTC.

This clonotype occurred many times. The rearrangement links TRBV20-1 to TRBJ2-3, with unresolved D. The CDR3 spans 10 residues. Trimming pared 3 bases from V and 4 bases from J, leaving 2 bases between. The germline CDR1 and CDR2 sequences are DFQATT and SNEGSKA (reference sequence). CDR3 residues: CSASADTQYF. For the CDR3, the DNA is TGCAGTGCTAGCGCAGATACGCAGTATTTT.

This chain's CDR3 is CASSSSDIYEQYF. CDR3 DNA: TGCGCCAGCAGCTCGTCCGACATCTACGAGCAGTACTTC. This chain joins TRBV5-1 and TRBJ2-7; D remains ambiguous. The CDR3 loop spans 13 amino acids. CDR1 and CDR2 from the germline V gene are SGHRS and YFSETQ. V lost 3 bases to trimming and J lost 3 bases, with 10 bases between them.

The chain is built from TRBV7-9 and TRBJ1-1, with TRBD1 as a possible D gene (5 bases). CDR1 and CDR2 (germline): SEHNR, FQNEAQ (reference sequence). Trimming removed 5 bases at V and 6 bases at J, with 19 bases between. The CDR3 consists of 15 residues. The CDR3 spells CASSQIGYAGPEAFF. The CDR3 bases are TGTGCCAGCAGCCAGATCGGGTACGCGGGGCCTGAAGCTTTCTTT.

This clonotype was detected once. This chain connects TRBV12-3 or TRBV12-4 to TRBJ2-1; 10 bases fit TRBD2. V trimming: 8 bases; J trimming: 8 bases; junction bases outside the gene matches: 9. The CDR3 totals 14 residues. The CDR3 loop is CASALAGAVYEQFF. The CDR3 DNA reads as TGTGCCAGCGCCCTAGCGGGAGCTGTCTATGAGCAGTTCTTC.

The rearrangement uses TRBV7-2 and TRBJ2-3, with 7 positions matching TRBD2. The CDR3 extends over 16 amino acids. CDR1 SGHTA and CDR2 FQGNSA come from the germline V gene. After removal of 5 bases from V and 0 bases from J, the junction contained 8 bases not matched to a gene. CDR3 nucleotide sequence: TGTGCCAGCAGCCGTCAGGCGGGAGTAAGCACAGATACGCAGTATTTT. Translating gives CASSRQAGVSTDTQYF.

This clonotype occurred a few times. The rearrangement joins TRBV5-5 to TRBJ2-1, with 10 bases fitting TRBD2. V lost 4 bases and J lost 5; bases outside the gene matches: 6. The germline V gene has CDR1 SGHKS and CDR2 YYEKEE (reference sequence). This CDR3 region has 15 residues. The CDR3 DNA is TGTGCCAGCAGCGACTGGACTAGCGGAAACAATGAGCAGTTCTTC. As protein: CASSDWTSGNNEQFF.

The J gene is TRBJ2-1, the V gene TRBV20-1, with D unclear. V was trimmed by 6 bases and J by 3 bases, leaving 15 bases between them. Germline V gene lookup returns CDR1 DFQATT and CDR2 SNEGSKA (reference sequence). The CDR3 has 14 amino acids. The CDR3 protein is CSAVWAENYNEQFF. CDR3 nucleotides: TGCAGTGCGGTCTGGGCGGAGAACTACAATGAGCAGTTCTTC.

This clonotype came up a few times. The CDR3 nucleotides are TGCAGTGCGGCGAGTCTGGGGACAGTGATCTACGAGCAGTACTTC. It translates to CSAASLGTVIYEQYF. This chain connects TRBV20-1 to TRBJ2-7; 7 nucleotides line up with TRBD1. Germline V CDR1 and CDR2: DFQATT, SNEGSKA (reference sequence). The CDR3 spans 15 residues. The J segment lost 3 bases and the V segment lost 6 bases, leaving 14 bases of the junction unmatched.

This CDR3 reads CASSSSGANEQFF. For the CDR3, the DNA is TGTGCCAGCAGCTCTAGCGGGGCCAATGAGCAGTTCTTC. V usage is TRBV6-5 and J usage is TRBJ2-1, with TRBD2 matching over 9 bases. The CDR3 consists of 13 residues. The germline CDR1 and CDR2 sequences are MNHEY and SVGAGI. The junction had 3 bases not matched to a gene; V was cut back by 6 bases and J by 6 bases.

V is TRBV12-3 or TRBV12-4 and J is TRBJ2-3, with TRBD1 matching 9 bases. There are 16 residues in the CDR3. V lost 5 bases, J lost 4 bases, and 10 bases stayed unmatched. This chain's CDR3 is CASSPTDRGIADTQYF. In DNA form, the CDR3 reads TGTGCCAGCAGTCCTACCGACAGGGGGATCGCAGATACGCAGTATTTT.

The chain combines TRBV25-1 with TRBJ2-1; D ambiguous. V lost 3 bases and J lost 2, with 8 bases in between. CDR3 length equals 14 residues. In germline, CDR1 is MGHDK, CDR2 SYGVNS. CDR3 sequence reads: CASSDMRTYNEQFF. The CDR3 region has the DNA TGTGCCAGCAGTGACATGAGAACCTACAATGAGCAGTTCTTC.

The genes are TRBV7-2 and TRBJ2-5; D ambiguous. In germline, CDR1 is SGHTA, CDR2 FQGNSA. The CDR3 contains 14 residues. V shed 5 bases and J shed 5 bases, with 15 bases lying between them. The CDR3: CASSTETGGETQYF. For the CDR3, the DNA is TGTGCCAGCAGCACGGAGACGGGTGGCGAGACCCAGTACTTC.

This clonotype occurred once. V is TRBV25-1 and J is TRBJ2-3; TRBD1 matches at 8 bases. Trimming at V came to 5 bases and at J to 3 bases, leaving 10 bases not matched to a gene. The CDR3 is made up of 16 amino acids. In germline, CDR1 is MGHDK, CDR2 SYGVNS. The CDR3 DNA follows: TGTGCCAGCAGTCACTACCAGGGGGCAGGGACAGATACGCAGTATTTT. Protein sequence: CASSHYQGAGTDTQYF.

This chain joins TRBV28 and TRBJ1-1; TRBD1 matches at 10 bases. Germline V gene sequence: CDR1 MDHEN, CDR2 SYDVKM. The V gene end was trimmed by 8 bases and the J gene end by 7 bases; junction bases not matched to a gene: 16. The CDR3 is 16 amino acids. The CDR3 DNA follows: TGTGCCAGCCATCGATCGGGACAGGGGAACGTGGGTGAAGCTTTCTTT. This encodes CASHRSGQGNVGEAFF.

The V and J genes are TRBV20-1 and TRBJ2-7; tentatively, D is TRBD1 (5 bases). Between the trimmed V and J ends, which lost 1 base and 0 bases, there was a span of 13 bases. The CDR3 loop spans 15 amino acids. Germline lookup yields CDR1 DFQATT and CDR2 SNEGSKA (reference sequence). In DNA, the CDR3 is TGCAGTGCTAGAGGGGGCCAGCCTAGCTCCTACGAGCAGTACTTC. It translates to CSARGGQPSSYEQYF.

The chain links TRBV6-5 to TRBJ1-1; D may be TRBD1 (6 bases). Germline V gene data show CDR1 as MNHEY and CDR2 as SVGAGI. The ends were cut back, 6 bases at V and 8 bases at J, with 19 bases in the middle. The CDR3 has 14 residues. The CDR3: CASSHKAGVYEAFF. CDR3 bases: TGTGCCAGCAGCCATAAGGCAGGGGTCTACGAAGCTTTCTTT.